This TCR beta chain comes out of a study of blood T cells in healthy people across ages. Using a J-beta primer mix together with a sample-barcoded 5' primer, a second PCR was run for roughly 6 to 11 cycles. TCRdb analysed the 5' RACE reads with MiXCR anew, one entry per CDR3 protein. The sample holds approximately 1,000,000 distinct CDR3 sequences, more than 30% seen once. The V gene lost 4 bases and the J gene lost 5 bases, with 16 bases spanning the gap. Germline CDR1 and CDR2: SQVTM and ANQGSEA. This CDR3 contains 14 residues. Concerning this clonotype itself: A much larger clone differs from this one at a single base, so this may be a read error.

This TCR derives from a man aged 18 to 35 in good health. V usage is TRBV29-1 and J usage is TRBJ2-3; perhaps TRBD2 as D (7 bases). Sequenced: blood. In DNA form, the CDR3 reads TGCAGCGTTGGAGTGGGGGGGGCAAAAGATACGCAGTATTTT. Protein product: CSVGVGGAKDTQYF.